The next 17 T cell receptor beta chains were all read from a single sample in a study of Ad26.COV2.S vaccination and SARS-CoV-2 variants. Clones were sequenced by immunoSEQ multiplex PCR, and TCRdb holds only the in-frame ones, with some missing. Of under 550,000 clones listed, 80% to 95% are singletons. The treatment was: roughly 19 received Ad26.COV2.S at low or high dose, single or two shots; about 5 received placebo; per-sample allocation not given. Day 63 following the first vaccine or placebo injection was when the samples were taken. The starting material was peripheral blood, obtained in a trial of Ad26.COV2.S vaccine versus placebo. The receptors originated from a person aged 18-65 years who received the Ad26.COV2.S COVID-19 vaccine or a placebo.

This clone was found once. The CDR3 DNA is TGTGCCAGCGGGTTCCTGGGCGTCTCCTACAATGAGCAGTTCTTC. It yields the protein CASGFLGVSYNEQFF. The chain uses TRBV5-6 and TRBJ2-1; D gene uncertain. The ends were cut back, 7 bases at V and 0 bases at J, with 14 bases in the middle. The CDR3 has 15 amino acids. Germline CDR1 is SGHDT and CDR2 is YYEEEE.

This clone was detected once. This sequence joins TRBV9 and TRBJ2-6; D is unclear. V was trimmed by 0 bases and J by 0 bases, leaving 7 bases between them. Germline assignment: CDR1 SGDLS and CDR2 YYNGEE. The CDR3 has 16 amino acids. The CDR3 bases are TGTGCCAGCAGCGTAGATATGCCCTCTGGGGCCAACGTCCTGACTTTC. The encoded protein is CASSVDMPSGANVLTF.

The rearrangement links TRBV6-5 to TRBJ2-1; no clear D gene. The ends were cut back, 7 bases at V and 0 bases at J, with 13 bases in the middle. Germline values: CDR1 MNHEY, CDR2 SVGAGI. This CDR3 contains 15 residues. The CDR3 sequence is CASTPTLTSYNEQFF. The CDR3 DNA is TGTGCCAGCACTCCGACTCTGACCTCCTACAATGAGCAGTTCTTC.

The chain has TRBV4-3 and TRBJ2-3; no reliable D call. Trimming left V 0 bases short and J 1 base short, with 5 bases between. The CDR3 is made up of 14 amino acids. Germline V CDR1 and CDR2: LGHNA, YSLEER. The CDR3 protein is CASSQDEGTDTQYF. The CDR3 region has the DNA TGCGCCAGCAGCCAAGATGAGGGCACAGATACGCAGTATTTT.

This clone appeared a few times. The chain employs TRBV2 and TRBJ1-1; 8 nucleotides match TRBD1. Germline V gives CDR1 SNHLY, CDR2 FYNNEI. Losses at the gene ends were 8 bases for V and 7 bases for J; bases not matched to a gene: 6. The CDR3 sequence is 12 residues long. The DNA for the CDR3 is TGTGCCAGCTCTGGACAGGGAGATGAAGCTTTCTTT. Encoded protein: CASSGQGDEAFF.

This chain joins TRBV7-9 and TRBJ1-1; D remains unclear. The length of the CDR3 is 13 residues. Per the germline V gene, CDR1 is SEHNR and CDR2 is FQNEAQ (reference sequence). V gave up 5 bases and J gave up 0 bases, with 7 bases separating them. This chain's CDR3 is CASSADVNTEAFF. The CDR3, as DNA: TGTGCCAGCAGCGCCGACGTGAACACTGAAGCTTTCTTT.

J is TRBJ1-5 and V is TRBV6-2 or TRBV6-3; D remains ambiguous. The germline V gene has CDR1 MNHEY and CDR2 SVGEGT. Trimming stripped 2 bases from V and 5 bases from J, with 16 bases between. The CDR3 totals 16 residues. CDR3 in DNA: TGTGCCAGCAGTTACGGGTTAAGGGTAATTTATCAGCCCCAGCATTTT. This codes for CASSYGLRVIYQPQHF.

The gene calls are TRBV28 and TRBJ2-5; TRBD1 aligns across 8 bases. With V trimmed by 4 bases and J by 2 bases, 0 bases remained unmatched. From germline, CDR1 is MDHEN and CDR2 SYDVKM. CDR3 length: 13 amino acids. CDR3 nucleotide sequence: TGTGCCAGCAGTTGGGACAGGCAAGAGACCCAGTACTTC. It encodes CASSWDRQETQYF.

In DNA, the CDR3 is TGTGCCAGCATTTCGGGGAGTGTCGGGGAGCTGTTTTTT. Its protein product is CASISGSVGELFF. V usage is TRBV28 and J usage is TRBJ2-2; a possible D gene is TRBD2 (5 bases). V was trimmed by 7 bases and J by 7 bases, leaving 13 bases between them. The CDR3 is made up of 13 amino acids. Germline lookup yields CDR1 MDHEN and CDR2 SYDVKM. The whole variable domain, remainder taken from reference TRBV28 and TRBJ2-2, is DVKVTQSSRYLVKRTGEKVFLECVQDMDHENMFWYRQDPGLGLRLIYFSYDVKMKEKGDIPEGYSVSREKKERFSLILESASTNQTSMYLCASISGSVGELFFGEGSRLTVL.

On this clone: Compared with germline, one end of the junction differs, possibly owing to a read error. The chain couples TRBV11-2 to TRBJ2-3; tentatively, D is TRBD1 (6 bases). The CDR3 is 12 residues long. The germline CDR1 and CDR2 sequences are SGHAT and FQNNGV. The CDR3 protein is CASSLGTVTQYF. The CDR3 bases are TGTGCCAGCAGCTTAGGGACAGTTACGCAGTATTTT.

The chain uses TRBV30 and TRBJ2-5; TRBD2 matches 13 bases. CDR1 and CDR2 from the germline V gene are GTSNPN and SVGIG (reference sequence). The CDR3 is 15 amino acids. The V gene end was trimmed by 3 bases and the J gene end by 5 bases; junction bases not matched to a gene: 6. CDR3 nucleotides: TGTGCCTGGAGCCTACTAGCGGGAGGGCCGGAGACCCAGTACTTC. It specifies CAWSLLAGGPETQYF.

This rearrangement joins TRBV30 to TRBJ2-2; 9 nucleotides align to TRBD2. The CDR3 loop spans 14 amino acids. J was trimmed by 7 bases and V by 3 bases; bases with no gene match: 6. Germline loops: CDR1 GTSNPN, CDR2 SVGIG (reference sequence). This chain's CDR3 is CAWSPGLAFGELFF. CDR3 DNA: TGTGCCTGGAGCCCCGGACTAGCGTTCGGGGAGCTGTTTTTT.

This clone has just one count. The V gene is TRBV5-1, the J gene TRBJ2-3, with D possibly matching TRBD1 (6 bases). V shed 3 bases and J shed 0 bases, with 11 bases lying between them. Germline V gives CDR1 SGHRS, CDR2 YFSETQ. The CDR3 sequence is 15 residues long. As DNA, the CDR3 is TGCGCCAGCAGCTGGCAAGACAGGAGCACAGATACGCAGTATTTT. Amino acids: CASSWQDRSTDTQYF.

CDR3 nucleotide sequence: TGTGCCAGCAGTGTTTTTGGCGGGCCCGCCTACGAGCAGTACTTC. Protein: CASSVFGGPAYEQYF. The chain carries TRBV6-4 and TRBJ2-7; tentative D call: TRBD2 (5 bases). V was clipped by 4 bases and J by 2 bases, with 15 bases between them. CDR1 MRHNA and CDR2 SNTAGT come from the germline V gene. The CDR3 is made up of 15 amino acids.

Only a few counts were recorded for this clone. The chain couples TRBV27 to TRBJ1-1; TRBD1 aligns across 9 bases. J lost 5 bases, V lost 7 bases, and 8 bases had no gene match. This CDR3 has 14 amino acids. From germline, CDR1 is MNHEY and CDR2 SMNVEV (reference sequence). CDR3 bases: TGTGCCAGCACCTTGGGACAGGGAAAGACTGAAGCTTTCTTT. Its translation is CASTLGQGKTEAFF.

In its sample, this clone was seen once. The V and J genes are TRBV7-2 and TRBJ2-7; 10 bases fit TRBD2. V trimming: 3 bases; J trimming: 4 bases; junction bases outside the gene matches: 3. The CDR3 sequence is 14 residues long. CDR1 is SGHTA and CDR2 is FQGNSA in the germline V gene. CDR3 residues: CASSFGLADYEQYF. Here the CDR3 DNA reads TGTGCCAGCAGCTTCGGACTAGCGGATTACGAGCAGTACTTC.

This clone was counted a few times. The rearrangement uses TRBV19 and TRBJ2-2, with a weak D call TRBD1 (6 bases). Looked up from germline, CDR1 is LNHDA and CDR2 is SQIVND (reference sequence). V lost 1 base, J lost 4 bases, and 7 bases lay in between. The CDR3 extends over 14 amino acids. CDR3 nucleotides: TGTGCCAGTAGTATAGCAGGGGCCACCGGGGAGCTGTTTTTT. Protein product: CASSIAGATGELFF.